This T cell receptor beta chain stems from a study of blood T cell repertoires in COVID-19. Overall study: The origin of the acute and convalescent COVID-19 samples was the United States, Italy and Spain.

Germline values: CDR1 KGHSH, CDR2 LQKENI. V lost 2 bases, J lost 9 bases, and 8 bases lay in between. This CDR3 comprises 11 residues. As handled by the study authors: Reference gene primer amplification yielded estimated nucleated cell counts. The repertoire was sequenced with immunoSEQ multiplex PCR; TCRdb's copy has only in-frame clones and lacks some. The V and J calls and the clone size are those of that table, but D and trimming were determined from the DNA. The sample lists roughly 6,600 clones; approximately 88% were seen once. This clone was seen a handful of times. The chain couples TRBV18 to TRBJ2-7; D call uncertain. This sequence originates from a human donor in a cohort sampled during active COVID-19. The sample consisted of peripheral blood. Here the CDR3 DNA reads TGTGCCAGCTCACCAGGTTCCGGGCAGTACTTC. Amino acids: CASSPGSGQYF.